This entry lists 11 T cell receptor beta chains sequenced from one sample in a study of blood T cells in healthy people across ages. For the second PCR, which ran for about 6 to 12 cycles, a sample-barcoded 5' primer and a J-beta primer mix were used. MiXCR, run by TCRdb on the 5' RACE reads, gives a single entry per CDR3 protein. This table holds about 1.8 million distinct CDR3 sequences, 49% found once. The source material was blood. These receptor sequences come from a woman in her forties in good health.

V usage is TRBV9 and J usage is TRBJ2-1; D is unclear. Trimming took off 1 base at V and 8 bases at J, with 13 bases between the two ends. Germline V gives CDR1 SGDLS, CDR2 YYNGEE. CDR3 length: 14 residues. CDR3 bases: TGTGCCAGCAGCGTACCCCTAAAATCTGATGAGCAGTTCTTC. Translation gives CASSVPLKSDEQFF.

With regard to this clonotype: The conserved phenylalanine or tryptophan is not found at the CDR3 terminus, so this likely reflects a read error. The chain recombines TRBV6-6 with TRBJ2-1; 11 bases are shared with TRBD1. The CDR3 spans 15 residues. The germline V gene encodes CDR1 MNHNY and CDR2 SVGAGI (reference sequence). CDR3 coding DNA: TGTGCCAGCATTTACGGACAGGGGGCGGTCAATGAGCAGTTCTCC. Protein: CASIYGQGAVNEQFS.

This clonotype has ten or more counts. The J gene is TRBJ2-7, the V gene TRBV7-2, with no clear D. CDR1 and CDR2 from the germline V gene are SGHTA and FQGNSA. This CDR3 region has 11 residues. The V end lost 8 bases, the J end lost 6 bases, and 11 bases lay between the germline ends. The CDR3 is CASHEAGEQYF. The CDR3 nucleotides read TGTGCCAGCCACGAGGCTGGCGAGCAGTACTTC.

The chain links TRBV12-3 or TRBV12-4 to TRBJ2-6; 13 bases match TRBD2. This CDR3 comprises 16 residues. The J segment lost 3 bases and the V segment lost 5 bases, leaving 1 base of the junction unmatched. In DNA, the CDR3 is TGTGCCAGCAGTCGACTAGCGGGGGGTGGGGCCAACGTCCTGACTTTC. It specifies CASSRLAGGGANVLTF.

CDR3 DNA: TGCAGTGCTAGAGATTTATTCAGGGACCAAGGCCATTCACCCCTCCACTTT. It codes for CSARDLFRDQGHSPLHF. V and J are TRBV20-1 and TRBJ1-6, with D possibly TRBD1 on 5 matching bases. The CDR3 is 17 residues long. With 0 bases removed from V and 8 bases from J, the gap between germline ends came to 20 bases. Germline V lookup: CDR1 DFQATT, CDR2 SNEGSKA (reference sequence).

This chain connects TRBV20-1 to TRBJ1-1, with D tentatively TRBD1 (5 bases). Trimming took off 4 bases at V and 1 base at J, with 19 bases between the two ends. CDR1 DFQATT and CDR2 SNEGSKA come from the germline V gene (reference sequence). The CDR3 length is 16 residues. CDR3 nucleotides: TGCAGTGCTAACCCCCAGGGCGGGGTACGGAACACTGAAGCTTTCTTT. Residues: CSANPQGGVRNTEAFF.

The V and J genes are TRBV5-1 and TRBJ1-2; no definite D call. Trimming cost V 0 bases and J 7 bases, with 13 bases left between them. Germline CDR1 reads SGHRS; CDR2 reads YFSETQ. The CDR3 sequence is 14 residues long. CDR3 sequence: CASSLGTEGRGYTF. In DNA, the CDR3 is TGCGCCAGCAGCTTGGGGACCGAGGGTCGTGGCTACACCTTC.

The chain couples TRBV10-3 to TRBJ2-1; 7 bases match TRBD1. CDR1 and CDR2 from the germline V gene are ENHRY and SYGVKD. V dropped 0 bases and J dropped 6; count of bases not matched to a gene: 5. The CDR3 is 15 residues long. CDR3 in DNA: TGTGCCATCAGTGAGTCGACGGACAGGATCAATGAGCAGTTCTTC. Translation gives CAISESTDRINEQFF.

CDR3 protein: CASSLIWSGDAYNEQFF. DNA for the CDR3: TGTGCCAGCAGCTTAATTTGGAGCGGGGACGCCTACAATGAGCAGTTCTTC. V is TRBV7-8 and J is TRBJ2-1, with 7 nucleotides matching TRBD2. V dropped 2 bases and J dropped 2; count of bases not matched to a gene: 9. Germline-derived CDR1 and CDR2 are SGHVS and FQNEAQ. The CDR3 consists of 17 residues.

The gene calls are TRBV20-1 and TRBJ2-3, with TRBD2 matching over 10 bases. V was clipped by 5 bases and J by 4 bases; unmatched bases: 9. This CDR3 spans 15 amino acids. Germline lookup yields CDR1 DFQATT and CDR2 SNEGSKA (reference sequence). CDR3 in amino acids: CSADTGLAIADTQYF. In nucleotides, the CDR3 is TGCAGTGCTGATACGGGACTAGCGATCGCAGATACGCAGTATTTT.

V is TRBV20-1 and J is TRBJ2-5; 10 positions agree with TRBD2. The germline V gene has CDR1 DFQATT and CDR2 SNEGSKA (reference sequence). The CDR3 is 15 amino acids. Trimming took 2 bases from V and 7 from J; bases not matched to a gene: 10. As DNA, the CDR3 is TGCAGTGCTAGACGTAGCGGGGGGACCCGGGGGACCCAGTACTTC. It yields the protein CSARRSGGTRGTQYF.